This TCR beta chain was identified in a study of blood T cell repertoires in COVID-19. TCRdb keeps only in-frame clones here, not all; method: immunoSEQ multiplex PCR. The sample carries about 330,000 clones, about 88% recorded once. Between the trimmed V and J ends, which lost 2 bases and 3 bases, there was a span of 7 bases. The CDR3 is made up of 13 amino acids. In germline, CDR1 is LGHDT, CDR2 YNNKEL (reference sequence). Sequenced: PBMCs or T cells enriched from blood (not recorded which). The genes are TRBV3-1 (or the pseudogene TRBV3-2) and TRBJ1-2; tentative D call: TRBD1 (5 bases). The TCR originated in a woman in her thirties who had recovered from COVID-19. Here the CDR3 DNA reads TGTGCCAGCAGCCAATGGGGGGACTATGGCTACACCTTC. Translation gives CASSQWGDYGYTF.